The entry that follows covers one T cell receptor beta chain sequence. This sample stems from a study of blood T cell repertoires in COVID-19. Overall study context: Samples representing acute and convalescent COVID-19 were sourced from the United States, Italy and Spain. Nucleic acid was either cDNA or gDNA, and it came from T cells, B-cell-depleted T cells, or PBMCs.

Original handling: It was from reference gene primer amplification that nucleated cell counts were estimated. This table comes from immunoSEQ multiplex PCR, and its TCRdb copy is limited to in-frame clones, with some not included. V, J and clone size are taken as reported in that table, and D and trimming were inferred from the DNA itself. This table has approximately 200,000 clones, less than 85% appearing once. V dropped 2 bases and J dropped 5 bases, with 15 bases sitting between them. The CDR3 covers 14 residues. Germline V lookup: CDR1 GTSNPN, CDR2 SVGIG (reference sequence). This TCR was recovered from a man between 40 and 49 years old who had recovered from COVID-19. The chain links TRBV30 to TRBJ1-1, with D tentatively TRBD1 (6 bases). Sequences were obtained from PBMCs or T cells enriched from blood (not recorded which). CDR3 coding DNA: TGTGCCTGGAGTAAAAACAGGGTGGGGACTGAAGCTTTCTTT. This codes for CAWSKNRVGTEAFF.